This T cell receptor (beta chain) was sequenced in a study of a mutant IDH1 vaccine in newly diagnosed glioma. As for time point: week 47, end of study. Each vaccine dose was 300 ug of mutant IDH1 20-mer peptide, with topical imiquimod. The patients were given eight vaccinations, one each in weeks 1, 3, 5, 7, 11, 15, 19 and 23. V lost 6 bases, J lost 0 bases, and 20 bases lay in between. CDR1 and CDR2 (germline): MNHEY, SMNVEV (reference sequence). The CDR3 totals 17 residues. The method was immunoSEQ multiplex PCR; TCRdb's version includes in-frame clones alone and lacks a portion of them. This sample has 40,000 to 45,000 clones, with around 82% found just once. Notes on this clone: Antigen specificity is unknown.

This clonotype originated in a man aged 18 to 29 with glioma. Some clones in this sample may be carry-over from other donors' samples. The specimen comprised PBMCs, sampled from a glioma patient whose treatment included an IDH1 peptide vaccine. The chain employs TRBV27 and TRBJ1-1, with a weak D call TRBD1 (6 bases). CDR3 in amino acids: CASRPGRGAPMNTEAFF. CDR3 in DNA: TGTGCCAGCAGGCCTGGCCGGGGGGCACCAATGAACACTGAAGCTTTCTTT.